The clone carrying this T cell receptor beta chain was recorded at least ten times. This entry comes from a study of human T cells and chemical hapten exposure. Specified time point: pre-sensitization, week 0. Treatment specified: therapeutic diphenylcyclopropenone sensitization with weekly scalp DPC. The CDR3 runs to 14 residues. V was pared by 3 bases and J by 5 bases, with 8 bases of the junction left unmatched. Germline V gene sequence: CDR1 DFQATT, CDR2 SNEGSKA (reference sequence). From the RACE reads, TCRdb called clonotypes with MiXCR, one entry per CDR3 protein. The profile shows fewer than 70,000 distinct CDR3 sequences, around 7% of them singletons.

The clonotype originates from a woman between 25 and 40 years old with alopecia areata. Some clones in this sample may be carry-over from other donors' samples. The chain uses TRBV20-1 and TRBJ2-3, with TRBD2 matching 7 bases. The sample here was whole blood, taken in connection with sensitization to the hapten diphenylcyclopropenone (DPC). CDR3 region: CSASRAGVEDTQYF. The CDR3 DNA is TGCAGTGCTAGTCGTGCGGGGGTCGAAGATACGCAGTATTTT.